The clone carrying this T cell receptor beta chain occurred a few times. Its antigen is currently unknown. This specimen belongs to a study of T cells in Graves' hyperthyroidism and ophthalmopathy. The wider study: Peripheral blood specimens were obtained at initial diagnosis, prior to any treatment. General study points: Most thyroid-expanded clonotypes above 0.001 were also found in blood.

Clinical symptoms, serum thyroxine, TRAb, thyroid ultrasound and orbital computed tomography established diagnosis. The authors obtained PBMCs from over 8 ml of fresh peripheral blood. In germline, CDR1 is LNHDA, CDR2 SQIVND (reference sequence). The V segment lost 5 bases and the J segment 8 bases; nucleotides outside the gene matches: 8. The CDR3 consists of 14 residues. Amplified regions were TCR beta CDR3 sequences from RNA transcripts. The HTBI primer set served for first-round RT-PCR of the TCR CDR3. Using its own MiXCR run on the multiplex PCR reads, TCRdb lists one record per CDR3 protein. The repertoire consists of more than 550,000 distinct CDR3 sequences, with around 15% occurring once and the leading ten covering around 15%.

The J gene is TRBJ1-3, the V gene TRBV19, with 8 bases that match TRBD1. Sequenced input: blood. The source is a man over 45 with Graves' hyperthyroidism. This CDR3 reads CASSDRGTADTIYF. CDR3 DNA: TGTGCCAGTAGTGACAGGGGAACAGCGGACACCATATATTTT.